The sample holds one count of the clone carrying this TCR beta chain. The V end lost 6 bases, the J end lost 0 bases, and 14 bases lay between the germline ends. CDR3 length: 16 residues. Germline V gene sequence: CDR1 LNHDA, CDR2 SQIVND (reference sequence). The data originate from a study of blood T cell repertoires in COVID-19. Study at large: Researchers got acute and convalescent COVID-19 samples from the United States, Italy and Spain.

The table came from immunoSEQ multiplex PCR; TCRdb's copy has only in-frame clones and leaves some out. The sample comprises tens of thousands of clones, about 90% of which are singletons, and roughly 7.1% rests with the top ten. Sequenced material: peripheral blood. The receptor was isolated from a human donor with acute or convalescent COVID-19. The donor label of this sample is uncertain. V and J are TRBV19 and TRBJ2-2; the D gene is possibly TRBD1 (6 bases). The CDR3 sequence: CASSPHRVSNTGELFF. CDR3 sequence (DNA): TGTGCCAGTAGCCCTCACAGGGTTTCGAACACCGGGGAGCTGTTTTTT.